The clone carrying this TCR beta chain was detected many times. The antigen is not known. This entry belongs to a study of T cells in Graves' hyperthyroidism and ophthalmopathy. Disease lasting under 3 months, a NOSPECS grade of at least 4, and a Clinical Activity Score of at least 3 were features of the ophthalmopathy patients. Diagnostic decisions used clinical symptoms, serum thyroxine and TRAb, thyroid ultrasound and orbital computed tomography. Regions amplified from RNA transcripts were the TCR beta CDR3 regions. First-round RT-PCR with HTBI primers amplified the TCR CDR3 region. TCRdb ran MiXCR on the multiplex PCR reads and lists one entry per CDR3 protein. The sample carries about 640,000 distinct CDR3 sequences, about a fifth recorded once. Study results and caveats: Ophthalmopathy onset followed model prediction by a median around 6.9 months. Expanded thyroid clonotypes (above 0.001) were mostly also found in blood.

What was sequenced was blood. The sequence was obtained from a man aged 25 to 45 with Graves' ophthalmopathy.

Here the CDR3 DNA reads TGTGCCAGCAGTTTGGCAGGGGGCGGAATAGCAGATACGCAGTATTTT. Its protein product is CASSLAGGGIADTQYF. The chain combines TRBV28 with TRBJ2-3, with 8 bases matching TRBD1. V dropped 3 bases and J dropped 4; count of bases not matched to a gene: 9. CDR1 MDHEN and CDR2 SYDVKM come from the germline V gene. This CDR3 has 16 amino acids.